This is a list of T cell receptor beta chains from one sample in a study of blood T cell repertoires in COVID-19. Generated by immunoSEQ multiplex PCR, the TCRdb table keeps only in-frame clones and is missing some. This table holds some 340,000 clones, roughly four fifths found once. Material for sequencing was PBMCs or T cells enriched from blood (not recorded which). The receptors shown here come from a woman between 50 and 59 years old who had recovered from COVID-19. CDR3s leave out the opening cysteine and the closing phenylalanine or tryptophan.

TRBJ2-5 | TRBV3-1/TRBV3-2 | ASGWTGTETQY
TRBJ1-1 | TRBV29-1 | SVRTGTGNTEAF
TRBJ1-2 | TRBV5-4 | ASSLDSLGYT
TRBJ1-2 | TRBV7-2 | ASSPEPGRRGGYT
TRBJ2-3 | TRBV5-1 | ASSQVVRDTQY
TRBJ1-5 | TRBV27 | ASSPGRDRGGEH
TRBJ2-7 | TRBV27 | ASGDSHSYEQY
TRBJ1-5 | TRBV3-1/TRBV3-2 | ASSPGGIGNQPQH
TRBJ1-2 | TRBV11-2 | ASREPGGFYGYT
TRBJ1-1 | TRBV6-6 | ASSYPGGEDEAF
TRBJ2-7 | TRBV3-1/TRBV3-2 | ASSQGIGGPTELYEQY
TRBJ2-7 | TRBV3-1/TRBV3-2 | ASSQVSSYEQY
TRBJ1-6 | TRBV19 | ASSRGQGYNSPLH
TRBJ1-2 | TRBV14 | ASSQITGNGYT
TRBJ2-7 | TRBV19 | ASSSGGTVLHEQY
TRBJ2-7 | TRBV6-4 | AVPGQIYEQY
TRBJ2-7 | TRBV9 | ASSVLPGGNEQY
TRBJ1-1 | TRBV27 | ASSLSTGLTEAF
TRBJ2-2 | TRBV7-9 | ASSLLAGGPNTGELF
TRBJ2-7 | TRBV12-1 | ASTLSGRAPYEQY
TRBJ2-1 | TRBV11-3 | ASSSLSDEQF
TRBJ1-2 | TRBV29-1 | SVGAGANYGYT
TRBJ1-2 | TRBV11-2 | ASSLARGHYAFGYT
TRBJ1-4 | TRBV5-1 | ASSSTRAQNEKLF
TRBJ2-5 | TRBV15 | ATSRDSLGLAGGQETQY
TRBJ2-5 | TRBV29-1 | SVEPLLSPGYYQETQY
TRBJ1-1 | TRBV11-2 | ASSLGPTEAF
TRBJ1-1 | TRBV6-5 | ASIIARGTEAF
TRBJ1-1 | TRBV5-1 | ASRSPGGTEAF
TRBJ1-2 | TRBV4-3 | ASSQDIQGNYGYT
TRBJ2-7 | TRBV9 | ASSVAGTNLHEQY